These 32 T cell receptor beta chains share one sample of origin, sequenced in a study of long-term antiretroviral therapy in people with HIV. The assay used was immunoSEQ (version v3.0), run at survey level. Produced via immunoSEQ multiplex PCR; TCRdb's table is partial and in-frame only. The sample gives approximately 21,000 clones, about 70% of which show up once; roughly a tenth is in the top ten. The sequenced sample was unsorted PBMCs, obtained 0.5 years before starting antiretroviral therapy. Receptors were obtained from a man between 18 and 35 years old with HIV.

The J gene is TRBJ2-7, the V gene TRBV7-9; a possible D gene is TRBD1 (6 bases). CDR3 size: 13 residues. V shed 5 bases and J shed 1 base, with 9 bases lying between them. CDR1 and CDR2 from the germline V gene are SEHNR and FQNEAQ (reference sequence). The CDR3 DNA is TGTGCCAGCAGCGCGAGGGGGTCCTACGAGCAGTACTTC. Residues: CASSARGSYEQYF.

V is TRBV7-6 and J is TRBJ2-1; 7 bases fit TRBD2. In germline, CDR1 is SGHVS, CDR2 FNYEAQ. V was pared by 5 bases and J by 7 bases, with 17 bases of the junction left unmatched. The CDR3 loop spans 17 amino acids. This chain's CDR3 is CASSAGVAERRRNEQFF. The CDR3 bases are TGTGCCAGCAGCGCGGGGGTAGCGGAAAGACGGAGAAATGAGCAGTTCTTC.

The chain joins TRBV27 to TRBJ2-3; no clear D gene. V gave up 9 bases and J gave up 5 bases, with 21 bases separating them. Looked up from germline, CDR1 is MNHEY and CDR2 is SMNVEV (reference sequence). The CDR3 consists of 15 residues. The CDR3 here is CASSLAFVPIDTQYF. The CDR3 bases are TGTGCCAGTTCTCTCGCCTTTGTCCCCATAGATACGCAGTATTTT.

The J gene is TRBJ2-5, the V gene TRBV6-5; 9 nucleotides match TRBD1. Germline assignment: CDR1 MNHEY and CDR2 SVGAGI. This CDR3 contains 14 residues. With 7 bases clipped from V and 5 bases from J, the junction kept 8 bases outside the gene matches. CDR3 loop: CASTEQGAYETQYF. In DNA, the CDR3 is TGTGCCAGCACCGAACAGGGGGCCTACGAGACCCAGTACTTC.

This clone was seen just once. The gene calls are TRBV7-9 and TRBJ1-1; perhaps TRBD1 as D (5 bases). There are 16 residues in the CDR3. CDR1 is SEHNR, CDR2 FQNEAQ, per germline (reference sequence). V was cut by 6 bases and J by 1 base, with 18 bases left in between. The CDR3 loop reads CASSPAMGPGNTEAFF. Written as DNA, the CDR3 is TGTGCCAGCAGTCCAGCGATGGGACCCGGGAACACTGAAGCTTTCTTT.

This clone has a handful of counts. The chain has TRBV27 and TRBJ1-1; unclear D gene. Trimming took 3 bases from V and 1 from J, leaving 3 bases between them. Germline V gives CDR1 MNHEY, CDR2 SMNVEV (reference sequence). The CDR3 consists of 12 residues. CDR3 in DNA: TGTGCCAGCAGTTTCGGGAACACTGAAGCTTTCTTT. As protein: CASSFGNTEAFF.

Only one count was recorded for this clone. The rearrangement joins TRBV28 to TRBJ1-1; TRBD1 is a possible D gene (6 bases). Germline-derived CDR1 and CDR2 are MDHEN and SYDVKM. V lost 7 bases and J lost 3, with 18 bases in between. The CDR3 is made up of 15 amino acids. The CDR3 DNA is TGTGCCAGCATCGGATCGGGGGGCGAGTACACTGAAGCTTTCTTT. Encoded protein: CASIGSGGEYTEAFF.

CDR3 region: CASILGLANADTQYF. DNA of the CDR3: TGTGCCAGCATCCTCGGACTAGCGAATGCAGATACGCAGTATTTT. The rearrangement links TRBV5-6 to TRBJ2-3, with 9 bases fitting TRBD2. Germline-derived CDR1 and CDR2 are SGHDT and YYEEEE. The CDR3 spans 15 residues. V gave up 6 bases and J gave up 4 bases; unmatched junction bases: 9.

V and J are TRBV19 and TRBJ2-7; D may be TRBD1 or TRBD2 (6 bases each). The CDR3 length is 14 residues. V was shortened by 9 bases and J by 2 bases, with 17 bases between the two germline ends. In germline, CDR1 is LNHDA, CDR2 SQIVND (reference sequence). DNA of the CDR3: TGTGCCAGCTCAAGGGGGGTCGGAGCCTACGAGCAGTACTTC. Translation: CASSRGVGAYEQYF.

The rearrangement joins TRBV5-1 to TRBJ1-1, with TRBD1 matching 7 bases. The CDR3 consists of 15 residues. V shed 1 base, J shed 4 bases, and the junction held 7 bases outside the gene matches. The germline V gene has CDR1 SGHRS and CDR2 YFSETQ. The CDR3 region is CASSLSGGGGTEAFF. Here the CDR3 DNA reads TGCGCCAGCAGCTTGTCAGGGGGGGGAGGCACTGAAGCTTTCTTT.

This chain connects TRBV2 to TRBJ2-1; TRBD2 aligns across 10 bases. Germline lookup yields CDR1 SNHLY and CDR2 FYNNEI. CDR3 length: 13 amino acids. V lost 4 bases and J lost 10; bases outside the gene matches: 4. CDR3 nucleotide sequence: TGTGCCAGCAGTGGAGCGGGGGGGCGAGAGCAGTTCTTC. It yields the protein CASSGAGGREQFF. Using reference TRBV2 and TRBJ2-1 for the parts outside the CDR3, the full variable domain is EPEVTQTPSHQVTQMGQEVILRCVPISNHLYFYWYRQILGQKVEFLVSFYNNEISEKSEIFDDQFSVERPDGSNFTLKIRSTKLEDSAMYFCASSGAGGREQFFGPGTRLTVL.

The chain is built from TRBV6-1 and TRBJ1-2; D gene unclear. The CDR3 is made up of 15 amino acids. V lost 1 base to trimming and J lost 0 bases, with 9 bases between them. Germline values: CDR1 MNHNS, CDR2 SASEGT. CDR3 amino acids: CASSEGVSTNYGYTF. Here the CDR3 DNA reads TGTGCCAGCAGTGAAGGGGTCAGTACTAACTATGGCTACACCTTC.

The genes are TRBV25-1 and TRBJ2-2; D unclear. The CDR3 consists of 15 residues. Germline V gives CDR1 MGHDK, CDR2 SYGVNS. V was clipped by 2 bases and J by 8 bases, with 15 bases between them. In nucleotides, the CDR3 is TGTGCCAGCAGTGAACCCCCCCAGGAAGGTGGGGAGCTGTTTTTT. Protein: CASSEPPQEGGELFF.

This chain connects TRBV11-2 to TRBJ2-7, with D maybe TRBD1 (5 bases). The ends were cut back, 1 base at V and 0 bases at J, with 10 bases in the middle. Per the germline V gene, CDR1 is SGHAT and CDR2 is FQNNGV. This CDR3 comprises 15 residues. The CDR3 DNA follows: TGTGCCAGCAGCTTAGTAGACAGAAGCTCCTACGAGCAGTACTTC. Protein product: CASSLVDRSSYEQYF.

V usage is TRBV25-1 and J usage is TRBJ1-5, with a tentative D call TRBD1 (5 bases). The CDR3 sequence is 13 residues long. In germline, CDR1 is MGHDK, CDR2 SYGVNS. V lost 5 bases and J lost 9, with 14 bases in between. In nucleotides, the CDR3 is TGTGCCAGCAGTATGGGGGTCTGGGGGCCCCAGCATTTT. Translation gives CASSMGVWGPQHF.

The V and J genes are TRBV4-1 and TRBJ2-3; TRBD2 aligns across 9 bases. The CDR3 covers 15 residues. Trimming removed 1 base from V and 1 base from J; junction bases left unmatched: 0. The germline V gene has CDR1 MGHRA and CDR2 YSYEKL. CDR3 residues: CASSQVAGGTDTQYF. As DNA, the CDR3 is TGCGCCAGCAGCCAAGTAGCGGGGGGCACAGATACGCAGTATTTT.

The CDR3 loop is CASSPTGEVNQPQHF. CDR3 DNA sequence: TGTGCCAGCAGCCCGACAGGGGAGGTCAATCAGCCCCAGCATTTT. V usage is TRBV28 and J usage is TRBJ1-5, with TRBD1 matching 8 bases. This CDR3 has 15 amino acids. In germline, CDR1 is MDHEN, CDR2 SYDVKM. V was clipped by 6 bases and J by 3 bases; unmatched bases: 7.

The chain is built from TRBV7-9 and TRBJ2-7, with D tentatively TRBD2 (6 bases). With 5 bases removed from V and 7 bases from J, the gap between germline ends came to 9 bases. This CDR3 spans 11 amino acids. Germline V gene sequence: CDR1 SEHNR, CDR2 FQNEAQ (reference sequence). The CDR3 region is CASSPGGEQYF. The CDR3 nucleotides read TGTGCCAGCAGCCCCGGGGGTGAGCAGTACTTC. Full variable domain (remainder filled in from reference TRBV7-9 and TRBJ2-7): DTGVSQNPRHKITKRGQNVTFRCDPISEHNRLYWYRQTLGQGPEFLTYFQNEAQLEKSRLLSDRFSAERPKGSFSTLEIQRTEQGDSAMYLCASSPGGEQYFGPGTRLTVT.

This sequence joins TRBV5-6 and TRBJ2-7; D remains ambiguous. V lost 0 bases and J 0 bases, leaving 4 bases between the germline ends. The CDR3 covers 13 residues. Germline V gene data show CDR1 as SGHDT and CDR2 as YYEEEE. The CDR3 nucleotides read TGTGCCAGCAGCTTGGACACCTCCTACGAGCAGTACTTC. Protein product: CASSLDTSYEQYF. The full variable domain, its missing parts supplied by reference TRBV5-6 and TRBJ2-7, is DAGVTQSPTHLIKTRGQQVTLRCSPKSGHDTVSWYQQALGQGPQFIFQYYEEEERQRGNFPDRFSGHQFPNYSSELNVNALLLGDSALYLCASSLDTSYEQYFGPGTRLTVT.

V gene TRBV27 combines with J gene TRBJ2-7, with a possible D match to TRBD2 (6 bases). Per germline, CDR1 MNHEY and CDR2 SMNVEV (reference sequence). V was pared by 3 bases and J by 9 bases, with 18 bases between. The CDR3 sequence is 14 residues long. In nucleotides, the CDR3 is TGTGCCAGCAGTTTGAGGGCGGGGCAGCGGTGGCAGTACTTC. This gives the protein CASSLRAGQRWQYF.

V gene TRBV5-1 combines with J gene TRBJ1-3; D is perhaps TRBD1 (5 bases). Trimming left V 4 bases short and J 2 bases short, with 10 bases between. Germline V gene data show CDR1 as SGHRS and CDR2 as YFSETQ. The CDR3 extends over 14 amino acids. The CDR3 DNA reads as TGCGCCAGCAGCCCGGGGGGACCTGGAAACACCATATATTTT. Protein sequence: CASSPGGPGNTIYF.

CDR3 in amino acids: CASSDPEDRVAFEQYF. The CDR3 DNA reads TGTGCCAGCAGTGACCCCGAGGACAGGGTAGCCTTCGAGCAGTACTTC. J is TRBJ2-7 and V is TRBV2, with 8 bases fitting TRBD1. The V gene's germline CDR1 is SNHLY and CDR2 FYNNEI. The J segment lost 6 bases and the V segment lost 3 bases, leaving 13 bases of the junction unmatched. This CDR3 has 16 residues.

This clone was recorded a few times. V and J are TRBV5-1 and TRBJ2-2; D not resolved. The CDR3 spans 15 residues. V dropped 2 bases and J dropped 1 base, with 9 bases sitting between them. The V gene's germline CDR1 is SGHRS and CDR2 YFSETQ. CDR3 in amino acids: CASSFNLRNTGELFF. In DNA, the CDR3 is TGCGCCAGCAGCTTCAATTTACGGAACACCGGGGAGCTGTTTTTT.

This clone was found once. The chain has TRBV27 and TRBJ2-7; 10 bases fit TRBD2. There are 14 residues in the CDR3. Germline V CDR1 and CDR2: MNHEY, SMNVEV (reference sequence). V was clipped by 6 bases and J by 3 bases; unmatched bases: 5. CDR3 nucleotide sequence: TGTGCCAGCAGCCGGACTAGCGGTTACTACGAGCAGTACTTC. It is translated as CASSRTSGYYEQYF.

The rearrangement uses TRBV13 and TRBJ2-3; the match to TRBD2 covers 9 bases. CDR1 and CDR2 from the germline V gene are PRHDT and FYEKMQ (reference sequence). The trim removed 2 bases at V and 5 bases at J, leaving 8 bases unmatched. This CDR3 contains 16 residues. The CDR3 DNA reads TGTGCCAGCAGCTTACTGACTAGCGGCATGGAAGATACGCAGTATTTT. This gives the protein CASSLLTSGMEDTQYF.

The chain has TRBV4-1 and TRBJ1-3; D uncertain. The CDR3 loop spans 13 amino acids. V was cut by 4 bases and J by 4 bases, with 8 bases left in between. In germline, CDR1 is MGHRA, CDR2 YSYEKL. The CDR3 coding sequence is TGCGCCAGCAGCCTGGCTCCGGGAAACACCATATATTTT. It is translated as CASSLAPGNTIYF.

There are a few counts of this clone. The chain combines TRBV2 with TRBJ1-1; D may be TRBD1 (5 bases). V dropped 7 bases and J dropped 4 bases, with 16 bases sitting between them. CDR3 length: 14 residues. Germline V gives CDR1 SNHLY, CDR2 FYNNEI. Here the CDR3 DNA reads TGTGCCAGCAATGCCGCGGGGGGAGGCACTGAAGCTTTCTTT. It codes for CASNAAGGGTEAFF.

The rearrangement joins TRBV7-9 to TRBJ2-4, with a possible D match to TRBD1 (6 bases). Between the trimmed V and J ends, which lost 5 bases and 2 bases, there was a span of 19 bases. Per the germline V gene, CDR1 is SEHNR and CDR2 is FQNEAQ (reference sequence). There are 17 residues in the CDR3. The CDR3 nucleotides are TGTGCCAGCAGCGAAACAGGGATAGGGTCTACCAAAAACATTCAGTACTTC. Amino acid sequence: CASSETGIGSTKNIQYF.

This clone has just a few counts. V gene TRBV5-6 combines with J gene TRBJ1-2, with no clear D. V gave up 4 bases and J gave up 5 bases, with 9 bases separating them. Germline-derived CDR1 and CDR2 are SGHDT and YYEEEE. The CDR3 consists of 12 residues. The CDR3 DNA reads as TGTGCCAGCAGCATGGACGGGTATGGCTACACCTTC. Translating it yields CASSMDGYGYTF.

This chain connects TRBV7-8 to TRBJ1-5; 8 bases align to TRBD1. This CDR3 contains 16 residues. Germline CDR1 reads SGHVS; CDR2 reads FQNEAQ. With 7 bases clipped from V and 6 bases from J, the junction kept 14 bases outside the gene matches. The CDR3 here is CASNPFRQGFAQPQHF. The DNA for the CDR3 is TGTGCCAGCAATCCTTTTAGACAGGGGTTCGCTCAGCCCCAGCATTTT.

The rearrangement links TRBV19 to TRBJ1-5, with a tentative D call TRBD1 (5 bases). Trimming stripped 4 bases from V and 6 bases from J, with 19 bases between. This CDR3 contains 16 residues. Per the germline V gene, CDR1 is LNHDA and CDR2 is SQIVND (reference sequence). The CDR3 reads CASSTPRGEFSQPQHF. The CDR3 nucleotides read TGTGCCAGTAGTACTCCCCGGGGGGAGTTCAGTCAGCCCCAGCATTTT. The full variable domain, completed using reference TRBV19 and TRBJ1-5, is DGGITQSPKYLFRKEGQNVTLSCEQNLNHDAMYWYRQDPGQGLRLIYYSQIVNDFQKGDIAEGYSVSREKKESFPLTVTSAQKNPTAFYLCASSTPRGEFSQPQHFGDGTRLSIL.

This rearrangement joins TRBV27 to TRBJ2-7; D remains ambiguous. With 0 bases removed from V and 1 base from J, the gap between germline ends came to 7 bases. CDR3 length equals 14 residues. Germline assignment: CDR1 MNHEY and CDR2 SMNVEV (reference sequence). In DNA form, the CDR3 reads TGTGCCAGCAGTTTATCGACGGGTTCCTACGAGCAGTACTTC. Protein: CASSLSTGSYEQYF.